The present TCR beta chain was sequenced within a study of neoadjuvant anti-PD-1 for oral cavity cancer. This clone was detected only a few times. As to time point: after neoadjuvant nivolumab, at surgical resection. Trimming removed 0 bases from V and 6 bases from J; junction bases left unmatched: 0. The CDR3 loop spans 14 amino acids. In germline, CDR1 is SNHLY, CDR2 FYNNEI. The repertoire was sequenced with immunoSEQ multiplex PCR; TCRdb's copy has only in-frame clones and lacks some. The top ten hold 15% to 20% of the sample, which has over 20,000 clones, roughly 29% seen once. J is TRBJ2-3 and V is TRBV2, with 10 nucleotides matching TRBD2. The clonotype originates from a person between 40 and 85 years old with oral cavity squamous cell carcinoma. The material was tumor tissue, obtained after nivolumab (anti-PD-1) treatment. The CDR3 sequence: CASSEATSGDTQYF. In DNA form, the CDR3 reads TGTGCCAGCAGTGAAGCGACTAGCGGGGATACGCAGTATTTT.